Each of the 3 T cell receptor beta chains below was sequenced from the same sample in a study of blood T cell repertoires in COVID-19. Only in-frame clones appear in the TCRdb table, and some are missing; sequencing was by immunoSEQ multiplex PCR. Altogether about 220,000 clones are present, roughly nine tenths being singletons, with the ten largest covering more than 3%. Sequenced: PBMCs or T cells enriched from blood (not recorded which). These receptors were obtained from a woman aged 18 to 35 in a cohort exposed to, infected with or recovered from COVID-19 (not recorded which).

The CDR3 DNA sequence: TGTGCCAGTAGGGCCCGGGGGAGCGGGGCTTCCCAAGAGACCCAGTACTTC. Its translation: CASRARGSGASQETQYF. The chain carries TRBV19 and TRBJ2-5, with 7 bases aligning to TRBD2. From germline, CDR1 is LNHDA and CDR2 SQIVND (reference sequence). The CDR3 is 17 residues long. V was clipped by 6 bases and J by 1 base; unmatched bases: 14.

This chain connects TRBV4-1 to TRBJ2-5; TRBD1 aligns across 8 bases. V gave up 4 bases and J gave up 6 bases; unmatched junction bases: 13. The CDR3 totals 16 residues. Germline CDR1 is MGHRA and CDR2 is YSYEKL. The CDR3 DNA follows: TGCGCCAGCAGCCGGACCCCTTGGACAGGGTGGAAGACCCAGTACTTC. Translated, it gives CASSRTPWTGWKTQYF.

V gene TRBV7-3 combines with J gene TRBJ2-3, with 10 nucleotides matching TRBD2. The CDR3 has 16 amino acids. Trimming at V came to 4 bases and at J to 2 bases, leaving 6 bases not matched to a gene. CDR1 and CDR2 (germline): SGHTA, FQGTGA. CDR3 bases: TGTGCCAGCAGCTCACCTAGCGGGGGACTCACAGATACGCAGTATTTT. Its protein product is CASSSPSGGLTDTQYF.